A selection of T cell receptor beta chains follows, all from one sample in a study of CD8+CD57+ T cells in acquired aplastic anemia. TCRdb itself ran the reads through MiXCR, one entry per CDR3 protein. The data hold a few hundred thousand distinct CDR3 sequences, with 50% to 65% observed a single time. Specimen: sorted CD4+, CD8+, or CD8+CD57+ T cells (not recorded which) from PBMCs. These receptors came from a human donor with aplastic anemia. Each CDR3 is given with its conserved first and last residue. D genes are given only for firm matches. Clone size is not always given. Where it is, it says once, few, many or a class for expanded clones.

TGCGCCAGCACCCGAGGAGATACGCAGTATTTT CASTRGDTQYF - - TRBJ2-3 TRBV5-1
TGTGCCAGCAGCTTAAGCCAAGGACAGGGCCGAGAGACCCAGTACTTC CASSLSQGQGRETQYF - TRBD1 TRBJ2-5 TRBV7-2
TGTGCCACCAGTGAGGGCCCCTTGATAGGTGAGCAGTTCTTC CATSEGPLIGEQFF few - TRBJ2-1 TRBV24-1
TGTGCCATCACTCAGGACAGCATGAACACTGAAGCTTTCTTT CAITQDSMNTEAFF many - TRBJ1-1 TRBV10-3
TGCAGTGCTAGAGTGGCCAGCCTTACTAACTATGGCTACACCTTC CSARVASLTNYGYTF - - TRBJ1-2 TRBV20-1
TGCAGTGCTAGAGTAGCAAACATGAACACTGAAGCTTTCTTT CSARVANMNTEAFF - - TRBJ1-1 TRBV20-1
TGTGCCAGCAGTTTATCACAGGGGGTTGGCTACACCTTC CASSLSQGVGYTF - TRBD1 TRBJ1-2 TRBV27
TGCAGCGTTGTCCCGAGGGACAGGACCTACGAGCAGTACTTC CSVVPRDRTYEQYF - TRBD1 TRBJ2-7 TRBV29-1
TGTGCCACGCCGCCGACAGGGTGTCGCGAGCAGTACTTC CATPPTGCREQYF - TRBD1 TRBJ2-7 TRBV24-1
TGTGCCAGCAACACAGGGGGAGGGAGACAGCCCCAGCATTTT CASNTGGGRQPQHF many TRBD1 TRBJ1-5 TRBV6-1
TGTGCCAGCAGTGAAGTGGCAGATGGCTACACCTTC CASSEVADGYTF many - TRBJ1-2 TRBV6-1
TGCAGCGCTACGGACAGCTCTGGAGCTTTCTTT CSATDSSGAFF - - TRBJ1-1 TRBV29-1
TGTGCCAGCAGCGTATCTGGAAACACCATATATTTT CASSVSGNTIYF few - TRBJ1-3 TRBV9
TGTGCCACGGGACAGTCCTATGGCTACACCTTC CATGQSYGYTF - TRBD1 TRBJ1-2 TRBV12-3/TRBV12-4
TGCAGTGCTAGAGGACAGGGAGGGTACAATGAGCAGTTCTTC CSARGQGGYNEQFF - - TRBJ2-1 TRBV20-1
TGTGCCAGCAGCGTGGTCGGCTTTTACACAGATACGCAGTATTTT CASSVVGFYTDTQYF many - TRBJ2-3 TRBV9
TGCGCCAGCAGCTATAGCGGGGGGTATGAGCAGTACTTC CASSYSGGYEQYF once TRBD2 TRBJ2-7 TRBV5-1
TGTGCCAGCAGCCTCCGGGACGGAGGCTACGAGCAGCCCCAGCATTTT CASSLRDGGYEQPQHF - - TRBJ1-5 TRBV5-6
TGCGCCAGCAGCCATTTAGCGGGAGGCGGCAATGAGCAGTTCTTC CASSHLAGGGNEQFF - TRBD2 TRBJ2-1 TRBV9
TGCAGTGCGCGGACAGGCACAGATACGCAGTATTTT CSARTGTDTQYF - - TRBJ2-3 TRBV20-1
TGTGCCAGCAGCCCGCCAACAGGTGGGGAAGCTTTCTTT CASSPPTGGEAFF once - TRBJ1-1 TRBV9
TGTGCCAGCAGCTCGGCTCAGACAGTGAACACTGAAGCTTTCTTT CASSSAQTVNTEAFF - - TRBJ1-1 TRBV5-4
TGTGCCAGCAGTATAAATCCGCAGGGAAAAGCTAACTATGGCTACACCTTC CASSINPQGKANYGYTF - - TRBJ1-2 TRBV2
TGCAGCGTTGGGGTCGTAGAGCGGGGCTACAATGAGCAGTTCTTC CSVGVVERGYNEQFF - TRBD2 TRBJ2-1 TRBV29-1
TGTGCCAGCACACCGGGACAGGCCTACAATGAGCAGTTCTTC CASTPGQAYNEQFF few TRBD1 TRBJ2-1 TRBV2
TGCAGTGCTAGAGTGGCAGGGGATTACGGCGGGGAGCTGTTTTTT CSARVAGDYGGELFF - - TRBJ2-2 TRBV20-1
TGTGCCACCAGTGCAACTAGCGGGAGGGCCAGGCGCACAGATACGCAGTATTTT CATSATSGRARRTDTQYF - TRBD2 TRBJ2-3 TRBV24-1
TGTGCCAGCAGCCCCCCCGGGACTAGCGGGGTCAATGAGCAGTATTTT CASSPPGTSGVNEQYF - TRBD2 TRBJ2-3 TRBV9
TGCAGCGCCAGGGAAGTCGACTATGGCTACACCTTC CSAREVDYGYTF - - TRBJ1-2 TRBV29-1
TGTGCCAGTTTGAGGGGCAGGGGCAATCAGCCCCAGCATTTT CASLRGRGNQPQHF many - TRBJ1-5 TRBV19
TGCAGTGCTATGCGGGGGTGGTTCACTGAAGCTTTCTTT CSAMRGWFTEAFF - - TRBJ1-1 TRBV20-1
TGTGCCAGCAGCGTAGCTGGGAACACTGAAGCTTTCTTT CASSVAGNTEAFF once - TRBJ1-1 TRBV9
TGCGCCAGCAGCATAGGACAGGTGGCGAACACTGAAGCTTTCTTT CASSIGQVANTEAFF many TRBD1 TRBJ1-1 TRBV5-1
TGTGCCAGCAGACGGACTAGCGGGCACTACGAGCAGTATTTC CASRRTSGHYEQYF - TRBD2 TRBJ2-7 TRBV7-3
TGTGCCAGCAGTGAATCGCCTAAGGGGAATGAGCAGTTCTTC CASSESPKGNEQFF - - TRBJ2-1 TRBV25-1
TGTGCCAGCAGCTTGTTGTCGCTTACAGGTGTCCCATTCTACGAGCAGTACTTC CASSLLSLTGVPFYEQYF - - TRBJ2-7 TRBV5-5
TGTGCCAGCAGCTTAAGGGTGCGGGGGAACACTGAAGCTTTCTTT CASSLRVRGNTEAFF once - TRBJ1-1 TRBV7-2
TGTGCCAGTAGTGACCGGGACTGGGACCAAGAGCAGTACTTC CASSDRDWDQEQYF once - TRBJ2-7 TRBV19
TGCGCCAGCAGCCAAGTCCCGGGACTAGCGGGCAATGAGCAGTTCTTC CASSQVPGLAGNEQFF many TRBD2 TRBJ2-1 TRBV4-1
TGTGCCACCAGCTCCGGGACAGGCAATCAGCCCCAGCATTTT CATSSGTGNQPQHF few TRBD1 TRBJ1-5 TRBV24-1
TGTGCCAGCAGTGTCACGGGTCTGGAGGGCTACACCTTC CASSVTGLEGYTF many - TRBJ1-2 TRBV2
TGTGCCAGCAGTGAATGGGGGGAGGGCTACAATGAGCAGTATTTT CASSEWGEGYNEQYF - TRBD2 TRBJ2-3 TRBV10-2
TGCGCCAGCAGCTTGGCCGGGACTAGCGCGTCCGGGGAGCTGTTTTTT CASSLAGTSASGELFF - TRBD2 TRBJ2-2 TRBV5-1
TGTGCCAGCAGTGTAACAGGGGTGGATCAGCCCCAGCATTTT CASSVTGVDQPQHF few TRBD1 TRBJ1-5 TRBV25-1
TGTGCCAGCAGCCCGTCGAACACCGGGGAGCTGTTTTTT CASSPSNTGELFF few - TRBJ2-2 TRBV7-8
TGCAGCGTTATGGGGGCGGGGAAGCATGGCTACACCTTC CSVMGAGKHGYTF - - TRBJ1-2 TRBV29-1
TGCGCCAGCAGTAGTCGGCAGGAGAACACCGGGGAGCTGTTTTTT CASSSRQENTGELFF few - TRBJ2-2 TRBV10-1
TGTGCCAGCAGCGTAGGTTTTCCGGATACGCAGTATTTT CASSVGFPDTQYF once - TRBJ2-3 TRBV9
TGTGCCAGCACCGAGTCACAGGGGGCTTGGAATGAGCAGTTCTTC CASTESQGAWNEQFF - TRBD1 TRBJ2-1 TRBV9
TGTGCCACCGGTGATCCGGGACTAGGGGATACGCAGTATTTT CATGDPGLGDTQYF - TRBD2 TRBJ2-3 TRBV24-1
TGCAGCGTTGAATCGGGACAGACCTACGAGCAGTACTTC CSVESGQTYEQYF few TRBD1 TRBJ2-7 TRBV29-1
TGCAGCGTAGGGACTGATGGCTACACCTTC CSVGTDGYTF few - TRBJ1-2 TRBV29-1
TGTGCCAGCAGCTCGGGCCGACTCGGTGGCTACACCTTC CASSSGRLGGYTF - - TRBJ1-2 TRBV5-6
TGCGCCAGCACCCCCGGGCGGAGCTCCTACAATGAGCAGTTCTTC CASTPGRSSYNEQFF many - TRBJ2-1 TRBV5-1
TGTGCCAGCAGTGCCTTTAGACTGGGGGGTAATTCACCCCTCCACTTT CASSAFRLGGNSPLHF once - TRBJ1-6 TRBV2
TGCGCCAGCAGCCGCGACAGGGCAGGGCACAATGAGCAGTTCTTC CASSRDRAGHNEQFF once TRBD1 TRBJ2-1 TRBV7-9
TGTGCCAGCAGAGCCAGGGAAGTGAACACTGAAGCTTTCTTT CASRAREVNTEAFF - - TRBJ1-1 TRBV25-1
TGTGCCAGCAGCCCGGGACTAGCGGGAACTAGCACAGATACGCAGTATTTT CASSPGLAGTSTDTQYF - TRBD2 TRBJ2-3 TRBV7-9
TGTGCCATCAGTGAGTCAGGAGTTGGCACTGAAGCTTTCTTT CAISESGVGTEAFF few - TRBJ1-1 TRBV10-3
TGTGCTAGCGAAGCGGGGAACACCGGGGAGCTGTTTTTT CASEAGNTGELFF - - TRBJ2-2 TRBV25-1